One and the same sample provided the 11 T cell receptor beta chains below, sequenced in a study of CD8 T cells in Susac syndrome. Random hexamers served to reverse transcribe about 0.5 to 1 ug RNA. A single record per CDR3 protein comes from TCRdb applying MiXCR to the immunoSEQ multiplex PCR reads. The repertoire holds 170,000 or so distinct CDR3 sequences, with 90% to 96% as singletons. The sample was CD4+ T cells from PBMCs. These receptors were collected from a human donor with Susac syndrome.

The chain carries TRBV21-1 and TRBJ1-5; the DNA was not compared with TRBD1, the D call given in the table. TRBV21-1 is deemed a pseudogene. CDR3 size: 19 residues. DNA for the CDR3: TGTGCCAGCAGCCACCCGCCCCCGGGACGTCAAGGGTCCGGGCAGCCCCAGCATTTT. The encoded protein is CASSHPPPGRQGSGQPQHF.

The chain uses TRBV7-9 and TRBJ2-5; TRBD2 might be the D (6 bases). The length of the CDR3 is 13 residues. Germline lookup yields CDR1 SEHNR and CDR2 FQNEAQ (reference sequence). Deletions cut 5 bases from V and 4 bases from J, with 11 bases between. DNA of the CDR3: TGTGCCAGCAGCCAAGGAGGGTTAGAGACCCAGTACTTC. It yields the protein CASSQGGLETQYF.

CDR3 sequence: CASSIAGSYNEQFF. Here the CDR3 DNA reads TGTGCCAGCAGTATCGCGGGATCCTACAATGAGCAGTTCTTC. V and J are TRBV14 and TRBJ2-1; maybe TRBD2 (6 bases). The CDR3 length is 14 residues. CDR1 and CDR2 from the germline V gene are SGHDN and FVKESK. Trimming took 6 bases from V and 1 from J, leaving 10 bases between them.

This clonotype appeared once. CDR3 loop: CASSYERGYEQYV. The CDR3 coding sequence is TGTGCCAGCAGTTACGAAAGAGGGTACGAGCAGTACGTC. The V gene is TRBV6-6, the J gene TRBJ2-7; weak D call: TRBD2 (5 bases). Germline assignment: CDR1 MNHNY and CDR2 SVGAGI (reference sequence). V gave up 2 bases and J gave up 4 bases, with 9 bases separating them. CDR3 length: 13 amino acids.

This clonotype was detected once. This chain's CDR3 is CASSIPGSSVSGANVLTF. As DNA, the CDR3 is TGTGCCAGCAGCATCCCCGGTTCTTCGGTTTCCGGGGCCAACGTCCTGACTTTC. The chain links TRBV3-1 to TRBJ2-6; no reliable D call. Looked up from germline, CDR1 is LGHDT and CDR2 is YNNKEL (reference sequence). The CDR3 length is 18 residues. Trimming stripped 5 bases from V and 4 bases from J, with 21 bases between.

This chain connects TRBV5-1 to TRBJ2-5; TRBD2 aligns across 10 bases. CDR3 length equals 16 residues. Germline CDR1 is SGHRS and CDR2 is YFSETQ. Unmatched junction bases numbered 9, after V lost 4 bases and J lost 3 bases. Written as DNA, the CDR3 is TGCGCCAGCAGCCCCGGGGTAGCGGGAGGAGAAGAGACCCAGTACTTC. As protein: CASSPGVAGGEETQYF.

The CDR3 sequence is CASMGMAYEQYV. CDR3 nucleotide sequence: TGTGCCAGCATGGGGATGGCCTACGAGCAGTACGTC. The chain employs TRBV28 and TRBJ2-7; unclear D gene. CDR3 length: 12 residues. The germline V and J ends were trimmed by 7 bases and 2 bases, with 9 bases remaining between them. Germline lookup yields CDR1 MDHEN and CDR2 SYDVKM.

The CDR3: CASSFQEGGNQPQHF. Written as DNA, the CDR3 is TGTGCCAGCAGCTTCCAGGAAGGGGGTAATCAGCCCCAGCATTTT. V gene TRBV7-2 combines with J gene TRBJ1-5, with D perhaps matching TRBD1 (6 bases). V was clipped by 3 bases and J by 4 bases, with 13 bases between them. In germline, CDR1 is SGHTA, CDR2 FQGNSA. This CDR3 has 15 residues. The variable domain in full, completed from reference TRBV7-2 and TRBJ1-5, reads GAGVSQSPSNKVTEKGKDVELRCDPISGHTALYWYRQSLGQGLEFLIYFQGNSAPDKSGLPSDRFSAERTGGSVSTLTIQRTQQEDSAVYLCASSFQEGGNQPQHFGDGTRLSIL.

V and J are TRBV5-1 and TRBJ1-1; no clear D. This CDR3 spans 15 amino acids. Germline V gene data show CDR1 as SGHRS and CDR2 as YFSETQ. V dropped 0 bases and J dropped 4 bases, with 13 bases sitting between them. The CDR3 reads CASSLGQQGGTEAFF. As DNA, the CDR3 is TGCGCCAGCAGCTTGGGCCAGCAAGGTGGCACTGAAGCTTTCTTT.

J is TRBJ2-2 and V is TRBV4-3, with D maybe TRBD1 (6 bases). Per the germline V gene, CDR1 is LGHNA and CDR2 is YSLEER. The CDR3 runs 15 residues. Trimming pared 1 base from V and 4 bases from J, leaving 10 bases between. For the CDR3, the DNA is TGCGCCAGCAGCCAAGGGGGGCCCGGCACCGGGGAGCTGTTTTTT. Protein product: CASSQGGPGTGELFF.

The rearrangement joins TRBV15 to TRBJ1-1; no clear D. Germline V lookup: CDR1 LNHNV, CDR2 YYDKDF (reference sequence). The germline V and J ends were trimmed by 0 bases and 4 bases, with 9 bases remaining between them. The CDR3 spans 14 residues. In DNA, the CDR3 is TGTGCCACCAGCAGAGATCACGCGGGCACTGAAGCTTTCTTT. Its translation is CATSRDHAGTEAFF.